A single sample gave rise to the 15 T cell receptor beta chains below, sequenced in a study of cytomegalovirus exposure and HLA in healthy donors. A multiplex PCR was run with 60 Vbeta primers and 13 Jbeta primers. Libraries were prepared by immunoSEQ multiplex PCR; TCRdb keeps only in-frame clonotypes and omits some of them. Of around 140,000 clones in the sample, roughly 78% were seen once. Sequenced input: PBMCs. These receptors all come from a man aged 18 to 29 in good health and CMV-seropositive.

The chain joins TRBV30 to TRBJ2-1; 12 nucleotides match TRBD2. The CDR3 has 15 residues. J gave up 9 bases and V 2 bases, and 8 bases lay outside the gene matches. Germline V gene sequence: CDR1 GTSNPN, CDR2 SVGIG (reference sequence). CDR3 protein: CAWSTKLAGGGEQFF. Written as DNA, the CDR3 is TGTGCCTGGAGTACGAAGCTAGCGGGAGGGGGTGAGCAGTTCTTC.

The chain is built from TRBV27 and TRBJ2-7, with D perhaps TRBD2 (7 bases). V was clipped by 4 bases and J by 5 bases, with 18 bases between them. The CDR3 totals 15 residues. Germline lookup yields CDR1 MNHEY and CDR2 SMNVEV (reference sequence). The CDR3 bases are TGTGCCAGCAGTTCATACCGGGGGGCCCGGAACGAGCAGTACTTC. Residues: CASSSYRGARNEQYF.

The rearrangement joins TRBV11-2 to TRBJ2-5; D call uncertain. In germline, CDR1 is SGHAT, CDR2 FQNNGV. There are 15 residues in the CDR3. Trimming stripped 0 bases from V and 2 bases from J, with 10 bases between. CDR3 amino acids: CASSLDGRRQETQYF. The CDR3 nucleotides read TGTGCCAGCAGCTTAGATGGTCGCAGACAAGAGACCCAGTACTTC.

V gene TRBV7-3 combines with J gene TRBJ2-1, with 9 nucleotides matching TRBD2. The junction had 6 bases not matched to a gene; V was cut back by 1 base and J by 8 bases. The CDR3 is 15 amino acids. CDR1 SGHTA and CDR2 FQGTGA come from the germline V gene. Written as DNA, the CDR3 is TGTGCCAGCAGCTTAAGGCTAGCGGGAATGGATGAGCAGTTCTTC. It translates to CASSLRLAGMDEQFF.

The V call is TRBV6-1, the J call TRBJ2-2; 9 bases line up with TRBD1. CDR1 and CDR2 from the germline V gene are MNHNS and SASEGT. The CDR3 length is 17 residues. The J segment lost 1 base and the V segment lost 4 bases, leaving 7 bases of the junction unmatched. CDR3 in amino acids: CASSGLQGAKNTGELFF. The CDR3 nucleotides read TGTGCCAGCAGTGGCCTACAGGGGGCGAAGAACACCGGGGAGCTGTTTTTT.

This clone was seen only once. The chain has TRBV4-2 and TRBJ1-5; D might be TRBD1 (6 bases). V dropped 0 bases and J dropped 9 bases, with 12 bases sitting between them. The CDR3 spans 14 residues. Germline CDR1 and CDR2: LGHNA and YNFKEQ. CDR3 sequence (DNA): TGTGCCAGCAGCCAAGATCCGCAGGGGCGGCCCCAGCATTTT. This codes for CASSQDPQGRPQHF.

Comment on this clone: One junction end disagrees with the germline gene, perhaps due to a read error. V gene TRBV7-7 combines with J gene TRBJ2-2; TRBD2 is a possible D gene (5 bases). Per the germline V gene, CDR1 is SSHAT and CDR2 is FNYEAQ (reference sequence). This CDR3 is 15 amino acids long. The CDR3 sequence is CASSFSGSNTGELFF. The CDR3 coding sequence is TGTGCTAGCAGCTTTTCGGGGTCGAACACCGGGGAGCTGTTTTTT.

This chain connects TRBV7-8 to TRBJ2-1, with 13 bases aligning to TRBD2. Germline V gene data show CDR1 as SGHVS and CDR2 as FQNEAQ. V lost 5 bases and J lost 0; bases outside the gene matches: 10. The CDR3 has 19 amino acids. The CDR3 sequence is CASSGEGLAGLSSYNEQFF. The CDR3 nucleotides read TGTGCCAGCAGCGGAGAGGGACTAGCGGGATTAAGCTCCTACAATGAGCAGTTCTTC.

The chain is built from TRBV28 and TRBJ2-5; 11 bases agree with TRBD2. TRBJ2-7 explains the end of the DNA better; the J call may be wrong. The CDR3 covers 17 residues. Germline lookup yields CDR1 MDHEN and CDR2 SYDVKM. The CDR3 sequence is CASSLKNRLAGSYEQYF. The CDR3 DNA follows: TGTGCCAGCAGTTTAAAAAACCGACTAGCGGGATCCTACGAGCAGTACTTC.

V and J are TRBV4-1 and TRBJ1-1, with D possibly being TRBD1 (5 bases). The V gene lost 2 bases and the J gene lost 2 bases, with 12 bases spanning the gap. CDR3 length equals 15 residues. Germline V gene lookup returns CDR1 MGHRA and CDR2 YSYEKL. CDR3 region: CASSQWRQRNTEAFF. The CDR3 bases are TGCGCCAGCAGCCAATGGAGACAGCGCAACACTGAAGCTTTCTTT.

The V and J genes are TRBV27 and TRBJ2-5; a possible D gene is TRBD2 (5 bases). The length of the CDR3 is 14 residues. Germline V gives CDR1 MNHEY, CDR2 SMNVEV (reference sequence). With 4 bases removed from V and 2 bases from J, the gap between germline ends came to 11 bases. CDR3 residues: CASSSPGLQETQYF. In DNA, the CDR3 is TGTGCCAGCAGTTCCCCTGGACTGCAAGAGACCCAGTACTTC.

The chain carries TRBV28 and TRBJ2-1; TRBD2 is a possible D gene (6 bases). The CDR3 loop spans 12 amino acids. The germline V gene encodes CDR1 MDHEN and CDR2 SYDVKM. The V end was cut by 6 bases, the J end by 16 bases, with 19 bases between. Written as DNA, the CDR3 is TGTGCCAGCAGCTTAACCTCGGGACTTCGATTCTTC. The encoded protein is CASSLTSGLRFF.

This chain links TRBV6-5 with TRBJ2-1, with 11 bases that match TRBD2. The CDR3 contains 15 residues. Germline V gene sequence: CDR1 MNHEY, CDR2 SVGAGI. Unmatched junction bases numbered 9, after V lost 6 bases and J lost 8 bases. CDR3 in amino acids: CASRPLAGGMYEQFF. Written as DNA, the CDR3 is TGTGCCAGCAGGCCCCTAGCGGGAGGCATGTATGAGCAGTTCTTC.

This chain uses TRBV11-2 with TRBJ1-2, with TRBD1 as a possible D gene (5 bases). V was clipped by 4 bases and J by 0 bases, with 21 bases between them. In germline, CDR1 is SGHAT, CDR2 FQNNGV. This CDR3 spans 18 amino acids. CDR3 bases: TGTGCCAGCAGCTCACTCAGAAGGGAGGCAGGGTCTAACTATGGCTACACCTTC. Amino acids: CASSSLRREAGSNYGYTF.

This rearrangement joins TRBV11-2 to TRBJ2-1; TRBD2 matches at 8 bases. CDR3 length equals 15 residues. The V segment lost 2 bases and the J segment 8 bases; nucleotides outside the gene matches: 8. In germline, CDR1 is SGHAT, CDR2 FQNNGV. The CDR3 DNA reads TGTGCCAGCAGCTTAAATATAGCGGGATTTGATGAGCAGTTCTTC. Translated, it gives CASSLNIAGFDEQFF.